This TCR beta chain was found in a study of blood T cell repertoires in COVID-19. In germline, CDR1 is MNHEY, CDR2 SVGAGI. This CDR3 has 14 residues. Trimming stripped 0 bases from V and 7 bases from J, with 12 bases between. Using immunoSEQ multiplex PCR, the repertoire was profiled, and TCRdb retains in-frame clones only, with some absent. The sample has tens of thousands of clones, about nine tenths seen once. The specimen sequenced was peripheral blood. The receptor comes from a man aged 50 to 59 with active COVID-19. V gene TRBV6-5 combines with J gene TRBJ1-2; D gene ambiguous. The CDR3 is CASSYSTVGGGYTF. The CDR3 DNA is TGTGCCAGCAGTTACTCTACAGTTGGAGGTGGCTACACCTTC.